A single sample is the source of the 19 T cell receptor beta chains below, sequenced in a study of control samples from healthy donors and cancer patients. This table comes from immunoSEQ multiplex PCR, and its TCRdb copy is limited to in-frame clones, with some not included. The sample carries about 120,000 clones, 75% to 95% recorded once. Sample: blood. All receptors come from a man aged 35 to 55 in good health.

The chain links TRBV6-5 to TRBJ1-4, with TRBD1 as a possible D gene (5 bases). The CDR3 runs to 15 residues. Germline V gene data show CDR1 as MNHEY and CDR2 as SVGAGI. V was pared by 2 bases and J by 0 bases, with 7 bases between. The CDR3: CASSYGGATNEKLFF. CDR3 DNA: TGTGCCAGCAGTTACGGGGGGGCAACTAATGAAAAACTGTTTTTT.

The CDR3 nucleotides are TGCGCCAGCAGCTTGGAGGGACCCCCGAAGTATGGCTACACCTTC. Its protein product is CASSLEGPPKYGYTF. This chain connects TRBV5-1 to TRBJ1-2, with D possibly being TRBD1 (5 bases). The CDR3 is 15 amino acids. V lost 0 bases and J lost 5, with 14 bases in between. CDR1 is SGHRS, CDR2 YFSETQ, per germline.

The chain uses TRBV4-2 and TRBJ1-2, with D tentatively TRBD1 (5 bases). The CDR3 sequence is 13 residues long. Germline values: CDR1 LGHNA, CDR2 YNFKEQ. V was pared by 1 base and J by 4 bases, with 7 bases between. CDR3 sequence reads: CASSQGQLYGYTF. In DNA, the CDR3 is TGTGCCAGCAGCCAAGGACAGCTCTATGGCTACACCTTC.

The chain employs TRBV6-5 and TRBJ1-2; D remains unclear. The germline gives CDR1 MNHEY, CDR2 SVGAGI. This CDR3 contains 15 residues. V was cut by 2 bases and J by 4 bases, with 14 bases left in between. The CDR3 spells CASSYRGEGGYGYTF. The CDR3 DNA is TGTGCCAGCAGTTACCGCGGCGAGGGAGGCTATGGCTACACCTTC.

This rearrangement joins TRBV7-9 to TRBJ2-7; D unresolved. Germline loops: CDR1 SEHNR, CDR2 FQNEAQ (reference sequence). This CDR3 region has 13 residues. Trimming shortened V by 3 bases and J by 3 bases, and 9 bases separated the two germline ends. The CDR3: CASSFGPIYEQYF. The CDR3 DNA is TGTGCCAGCAGCTTCGGGCCCATCTACGAGCAGTACTTC.

This chain joins TRBV28 and TRBJ1-1; 9 nucleotides agree with TRBD1. V was clipped by 6 bases and J by 3 bases; unmatched bases: 5. The CDR3 length is 14 residues. Germline CDR1 and CDR2: MDHEN and SYDVKM. CDR3 sequence: CASSLQGAYTEAFF. In DNA form, the CDR3 reads TGTGCCAGCAGCTTACAGGGGGCCTACACTGAAGCTTTCTTT.

The chain uses TRBV5-1 and TRBJ2-7, with 9 bases aligning to TRBD1. Germline V gene sequence: CDR1 SGHRS, CDR2 YFSETQ. The V gene end was trimmed by 4 bases and the J gene end by 3 bases; junction bases not matched to a gene: 11. The CDR3 totals 16 residues. The CDR3 region is CASSNAEGGQGYEQYF. CDR3 nucleotides: TGCGCCAGCAGCAACGCGGAGGGGGGACAGGGCTACGAGCAGTACTTC.

This clone was seen once. J is TRBJ2-5 and V is TRBV7-9; D is unclear. Germline V CDR1 and CDR2: SEHNR, FQNEAQ (reference sequence). V was trimmed by 5 bases and J by 2 bases, leaving 3 bases between them. The CDR3 length is 11 residues. Here the CDR3 reads CASSKQETQYF. The CDR3 coding sequence is TGTGCCAGCAGCAAACAAGAGACCCAGTACTTC. The full variable domain, its missing parts supplied by reference TRBV7-9 and TRBJ2-5, is DTGVSQNPRHKITKRGQNVTFRCDPISEHNRLYWYRQTLGQGPEFLTYFQNEAQLEKSRLLSDRFSAERPKGSFSTLEIQRTEQGDSAMYLCASSKQETQYFGPGTRLLVL.

The J gene is TRBJ1-6, the V gene TRBV27; 7 bases align to TRBD1. The CDR3 spans 15 residues. Germline loops: CDR1 MNHEY, CDR2 SMNVEV (reference sequence). With 6 bases clipped from V and 2 bases from J, the junction kept 4 bases outside the gene matches. Here the CDR3 DNA reads TGTGCCAGCAGATCCAGGGGGGCCTATAATTCACCCCTCCACTTT. It specifies CASRSRGAYNSPLHF.

This chain links TRBV5-1 with TRBJ1-6; D is possibly TRBD1 (5 bases). Germline assignment: CDR1 SGHRS and CDR2 YFSETQ. V was cut by 4 bases and J by 6 bases, with 11 bases left in between. CDR3 size: 14 residues. CDR3 in DNA: TGCGCCAGCAGCCTGGACAAAATTAATTCACCCCTCCACTTT. As protein: CASSLDKINSPLHF.

The chain combines TRBV6-6 with TRBJ2-5; 7 bases align to TRBD1. Per germline, CDR1 MNHNY and CDR2 SVGAGI (reference sequence). V trimming: 6 bases; J trimming: 3 bases; junction bases outside the gene matches: 10. The CDR3 consists of 15 residues. The DNA for the CDR3 is TGTGCCAGCAGACACCACAGGGGCTCAGAAGAGACCCAGTACTTC. This codes for CASRHHRGSEETQYF.

The chain employs TRBV19 and TRBJ1-1; maybe TRBD1 (6 bases). Germline CDR1 LNHDA, CDR2 SQIVND (reference sequence). Trimming cost V 6 bases and J 0 bases, with 11 bases left between them. The CDR3 is made up of 14 amino acids. CDR3 bases: TGTGCCAGTAGCCGCAGGGGTATGAACACTGAAGCTTTCTTT. Its translation: CASSRRGMNTEAFF.

The rearrangement uses TRBV5-1 and TRBJ1-2; TRBD1 agrees at 7 bases. V lost 4 bases, J lost 7 bases, and 7 bases stayed unmatched. From germline, CDR1 is SGHRS and CDR2 YFSETQ. This CDR3 contains 13 residues. In nucleotides, the CDR3 is TGCGCCAGCAGCCCGGGGACAGTTGGTGGCTACACCTTC. Translated, it gives CASSPGTVGGYTF.

The chain has TRBV19 and TRBJ2-7, with 10 bases that match TRBD1. The CDR3 consists of 14 residues. The germline CDR1 and CDR2 sequences are LNHDA and SQIVND (reference sequence). After removal of 6 bases from V and 3 bases from J, the junction contained 5 bases not matched to a gene. The CDR3 DNA reads as TGTGCCAGTAGAAAAGGACAGGGGGTCTACGAGCAGTACTTC. As protein: CASRKGQGVYEQYF.

V gene TRBV19 combines with J gene TRBJ1-3; D is unresolved. The CDR3 has 15 residues. Germline lookup yields CDR1 LNHDA and CDR2 SQIVND (reference sequence). The ends were cut back, 2 bases at V and 2 bases at J, with 10 bases in the middle. CDR3 in DNA: TGTGCCAGTAGTATAACCCCCCTCCCTGGAAACACCATATATTTT. Encoded protein: CASSITPLPGNTIYF.

V gene TRBV19 combines with J gene TRBJ2-3, with D perhaps matching TRBD1 (6 bases). The CDR3 totals 13 residues. The germline V and J ends were trimmed by 4 bases and 6 bases, with 11 bases remaining between them. Looked up from germline, CDR1 is LNHDA and CDR2 is SQIVND (reference sequence). The CDR3: CASSTIQGDTQYF. CDR3 bases: TGTGCCAGTAGTACGATACAGGGCGATACGCAGTATTTT.

The rearrangement uses TRBV7-3 and TRBJ2-7, with D maybe TRBD2 (6 bases). V lost 5 bases to trimming and J lost 0 bases, with 14 bases between them. This CDR3 spans 15 amino acids. Germline assignment: CDR1 SGHTA and CDR2 FQGTGA. In DNA, the CDR3 is TGTGCCAGCAGCGAGGGCGGGGCGACCTCCTACGAGCAGTACTTC. This sequence encodes CASSEGGATSYEQYF.

This clone was seen a single time. The chain carries TRBV5-1 and TRBJ1-1; no definite D call. Per the germline V gene, CDR1 is SGHRS and CDR2 is YFSETQ. V was shortened by 4 bases and J by 0 bases, with 13 bases between the two germline ends. This CDR3 has 15 residues. Written as DNA, the CDR3 is TGCGCCAGCAGCCCCGATGGGCCTATGAACACTGAAGCTTTCTTT. Translation gives CASSPDGPMNTEAFF. The full variable domain, rest sourced from reference TRBV5-1 and TRBJ1-1, is KAGVTQTPRYLIKTRGQQVTLSCSPISGHRSVSWYQQTPGQGLQFLFEYFSETQRNKGNFPGRFSGRQFSNSRSEMNVSTLELGDSALYLCASSPDGPMNTEAFFGQGTRLTVV.

The rearrangement links TRBV18 to TRBJ1-1; D is undetermined. Germline values: CDR1 KGHSH, CDR2 LQKENI. This CDR3 comprises 14 residues. The V and J ends lost 4 bases and 1 base respectively, with 10 bases between them. CDR3 nucleotides: TGTGCCAGCTCACAAGTCGACGGGAACACTGAAGCTTTCTTT. Its protein is CASSQVDGNTEAFF.